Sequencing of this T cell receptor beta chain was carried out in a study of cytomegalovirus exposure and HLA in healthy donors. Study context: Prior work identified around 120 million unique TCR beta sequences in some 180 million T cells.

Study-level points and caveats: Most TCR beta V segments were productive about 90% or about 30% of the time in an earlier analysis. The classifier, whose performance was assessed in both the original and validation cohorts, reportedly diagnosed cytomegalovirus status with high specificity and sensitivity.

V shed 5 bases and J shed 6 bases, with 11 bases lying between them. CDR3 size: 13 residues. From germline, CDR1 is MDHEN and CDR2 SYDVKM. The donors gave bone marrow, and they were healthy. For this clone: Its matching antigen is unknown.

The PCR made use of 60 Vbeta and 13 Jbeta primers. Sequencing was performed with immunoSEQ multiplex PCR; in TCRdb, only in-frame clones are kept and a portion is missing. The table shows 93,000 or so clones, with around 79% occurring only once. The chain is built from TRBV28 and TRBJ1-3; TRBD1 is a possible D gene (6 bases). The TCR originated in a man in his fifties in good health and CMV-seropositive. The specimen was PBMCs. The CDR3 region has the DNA TGTGCCAGCAGTCCAGGGGAAGAAAACACCATATATTTT. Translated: CASSPGEENTIYF.